Below, 5 T cell receptor beta chains from the same sample are listed, as sequenced in a study of T cell repertoires in cytomegalovirus infection. TCRdb processed the reads anew with MiXCR; each CDR3 protein has one entry. The data show about 400,000 distinct CDR3 sequences, with 18% seen just once and around 9.3% held by the top ten. Specimen: PBMCs. Receptors originate from a human donor in good health (CMV status not recorded). Some clones in this sample may be carry-over from other donors' samples.

The V gene is TRBV5-4, the J gene TRBJ2-3; D may correspond to TRBD1 or TRBD2 (5 bases each). The germline gives CDR1 SGHNT, CDR2 YYREEE (reference sequence). The CDR3 is made up of 14 amino acids. Trimming cost V 4 bases and J 4 bases, with 13 bases left between them. The CDR3 sequence: CASSPLMGADTQYF. CDR3 bases: TGTGCCAGCAGCCCGCTGATGGGGGCAGATACGCAGTATTTT.

The V and J genes are TRBV5-1 and TRBJ2-2; D gene unclear. Trimming pared 1 base from V and 6 bases from J, leaving 13 bases between. This CDR3 contains 15 residues. Germline assignment: CDR1 SGHRS and CDR2 YFSETQ. CDR3 amino acids: CASSLTGRLAGELFF. The CDR3 DNA reads as TGCGCCAGCAGCTTGACCGGCAGGCTGGCCGGGGAGCTGTTTTTT.

This clonotype was observed many times. This chain joins TRBV4-3 and TRBJ2-5; 14 nucleotides agree with TRBD2. V was pared by 0 bases and J by 3 bases, with 15 bases of the junction left unmatched. Germline V CDR1 and CDR2: LGHNA, YSLEER. The CDR3 length is 21 residues. CDR3 nucleotide sequence: TGCGCCAGCAGCCAAGATTATCGAACCCCGGGACTAGCGGGAGTCGAAGAGACCCAGTACTTC. Translated: CASSQDYRTPGLAGVEETQYF.

This clonotype was seen repeatedly, ten times or more. The chain employs TRBV11-2 and TRBJ2-3; D remains unclear. CDR1 and CDR2 from the germline V gene are SGHAT and FQNNGV. V dropped 3 bases and J dropped 4 bases, with 5 bases sitting between them. The CDR3 is 12 amino acids. The CDR3 reads CASSLNADTQYF. CDR3 DNA sequence: TGTGCCAGCAGCTTGAACGCAGATACGCAGTATTTT.

This clonotype was seen a single time. J is TRBJ2-3 and V is TRBV20-1; TRBD1 agrees at 7 bases. Germline CDR1 is DFQATT and CDR2 is SNEGSKA (reference sequence). This CDR3 comprises 15 residues. With 6 bases clipped from V and 3 bases from J, the junction kept 12 bases outside the gene matches. CDR3 sequence: CSARIATGATDTQYF. Written as DNA, the CDR3 is TGCAGTGCCAGAATTGCTACAGGGGCGACAGATACGCAGTATTTT.